The subject of this entry is one T cell receptor beta chain. Antigen unknown. The approximately 120-subject validation cohort, separate from the approximately 670-subject first cohort, included the donors. This specimen comes from a study of cytomegalovirus exposure and HLA in healthy donors. About the research overall: It was reported in a later analysis that the same platform had been used for the 110 or so validation repertoires as for the approximately 730 first-cohort repertoires.

Profiled with immunoSEQ multiplex PCR; TCRdb holds only in-frame clones, not every one. Found here are 150,000 to 200,000 clones, roughly 86% of them singletons; the top ten hold about 9.4%. Points from the study as a whole: Most TCR sequences showed up rarely, but some public TCRs showed up in many donors. The listing of fewer than 200 TCR beta chains classed them as cytomegalovirus-associated.

The CDR3 extends over 14 amino acids. With 7 bases clipped from V and 2 bases from J, the junction kept 9 bases outside the gene matches. Germline V lookup: CDR1 GTSNPN, CDR2 SVGIG (reference sequence). Sequencing was carried out using PBMCs. The V gene is TRBV30, the J gene TRBJ2-7; 9 bases agree with TRBD1. This TCR derives from a woman aged 18-29 years in good health and CMV-seropositive. CDR3 in DNA: TGTGCCTCATCCACCGGGACAGGGACCTACGAGCAGTACTTC. This encodes CASSTGTGTYEQYF.